This TCR beta chain was observed in a study of T cell repertoires in cytomegalovirus infection. Study information: Carrying CMV and the relevant HLA type showed in public TCR beta signatures. Study conclusions and caveats: Cumulative frequency (of public TCR beta family members) identified carriers of CMV plus the relevant HLA. Ex vivo responses were dominated by HLA-C-restricted CMV-specific TCR beta clonotypes.

The CDR3 is made up of 16 amino acids. V was pared by 1 base and J by 6 bases, with 5 bases of the junction left unmatched. Germline V gene data show CDR1 as SGHRS and CDR2 as YFSETQ. Via MiXCR, TCRdb re-called the reads, giving one row per CDR3 protein. The sample has about 150,000 distinct CDR3 sequences, around 24% seen once; the top ten hold approximately 11%. Remarks on this clonotype: What it binds is not known.

The V and J genes are TRBV5-1 and TRBJ2-1; 12 bases fit TRBD2. Sequencing used PBMCs. The TCR comes from a human donor in good health (CMV status not recorded). Some clones in this sample may be carry-over from other donors' samples. CDR3 in amino acids: CASSLSPSGGANEQFF. The CDR3 coding sequence is TGCGCCAGCAGCTTGTCCCCTAGCGGGGGGGCCAATGAGCAGTTCTTC.